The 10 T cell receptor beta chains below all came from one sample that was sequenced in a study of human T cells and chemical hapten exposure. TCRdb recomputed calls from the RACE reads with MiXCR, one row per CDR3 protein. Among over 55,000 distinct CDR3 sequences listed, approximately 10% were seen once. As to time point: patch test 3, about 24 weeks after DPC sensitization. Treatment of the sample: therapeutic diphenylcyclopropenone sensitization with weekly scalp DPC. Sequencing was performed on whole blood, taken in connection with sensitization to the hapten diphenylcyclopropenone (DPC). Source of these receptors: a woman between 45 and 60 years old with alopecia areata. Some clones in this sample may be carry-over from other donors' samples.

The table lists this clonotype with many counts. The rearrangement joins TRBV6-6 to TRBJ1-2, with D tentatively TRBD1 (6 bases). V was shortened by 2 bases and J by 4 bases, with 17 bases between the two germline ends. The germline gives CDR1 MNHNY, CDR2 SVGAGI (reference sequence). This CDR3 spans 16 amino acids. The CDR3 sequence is CASSYAPRQGPYGYTF. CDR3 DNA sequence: TGTGCCAGCAGTTACGCCCCTCGCCAGGGGCCCTATGGCTACACCTTC.

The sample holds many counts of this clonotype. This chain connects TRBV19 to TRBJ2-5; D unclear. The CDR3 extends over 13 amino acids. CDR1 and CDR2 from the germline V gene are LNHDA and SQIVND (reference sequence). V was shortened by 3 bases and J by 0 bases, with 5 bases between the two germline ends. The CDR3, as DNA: TGTGCCAGTAGTATCCAGAACCAAGAGACCCAGTACTTC. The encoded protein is CASSIQNQETQYF.

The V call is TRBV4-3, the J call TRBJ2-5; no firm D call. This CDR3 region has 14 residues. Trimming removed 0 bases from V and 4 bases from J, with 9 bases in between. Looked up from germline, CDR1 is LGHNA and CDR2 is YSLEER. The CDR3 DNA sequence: TGCGCCAGCAGCCAAGATACGGGTCCAGAGACCCAGTACTTC. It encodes CASSQDTGPETQYF.

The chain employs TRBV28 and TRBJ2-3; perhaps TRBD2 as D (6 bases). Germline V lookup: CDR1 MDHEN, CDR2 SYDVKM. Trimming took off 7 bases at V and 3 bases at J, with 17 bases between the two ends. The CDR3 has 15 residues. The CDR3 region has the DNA TGTGCCAGCACACCACCCGACAGCGGGACAGATACGCAGTATTTT. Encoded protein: CASTPPDSGTDTQYF.

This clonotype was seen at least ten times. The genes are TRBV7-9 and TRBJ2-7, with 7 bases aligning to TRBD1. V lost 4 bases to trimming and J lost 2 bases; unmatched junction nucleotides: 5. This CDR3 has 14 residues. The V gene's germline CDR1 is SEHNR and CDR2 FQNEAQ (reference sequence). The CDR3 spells CASSSTGLPYEQYF. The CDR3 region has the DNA TGTGCCAGCAGCTCGACAGGGTTGCCCTACGAGCAGTACTTC.

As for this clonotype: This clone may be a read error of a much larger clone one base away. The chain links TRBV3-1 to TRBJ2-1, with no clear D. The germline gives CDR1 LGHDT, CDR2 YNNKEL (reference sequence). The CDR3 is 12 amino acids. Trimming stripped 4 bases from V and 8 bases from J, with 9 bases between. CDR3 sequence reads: CASSPAYDEQFF. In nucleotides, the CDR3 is TGTGCCAGCAGCCCCGCGTACGATGAGCAGTTCTTC.

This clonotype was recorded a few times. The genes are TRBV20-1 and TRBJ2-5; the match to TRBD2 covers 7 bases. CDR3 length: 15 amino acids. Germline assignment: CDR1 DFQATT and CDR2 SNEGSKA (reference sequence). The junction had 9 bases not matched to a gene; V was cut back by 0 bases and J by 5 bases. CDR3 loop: CSARDPRDYSETQYF. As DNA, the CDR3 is TGCAGTGCTAGAGATCCTCGGGACTACAGCGAGACCCAGTACTTC.

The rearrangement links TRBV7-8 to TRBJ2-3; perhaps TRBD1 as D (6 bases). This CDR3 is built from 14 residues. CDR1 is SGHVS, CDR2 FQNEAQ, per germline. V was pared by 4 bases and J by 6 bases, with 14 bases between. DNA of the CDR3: TGTGCCAGCAGCTGGAACAGGGCGTCGGATACGCAGTATTTT. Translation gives CASSWNRASDTQYF. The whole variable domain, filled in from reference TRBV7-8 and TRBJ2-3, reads GAGVSQSPRYKVAKRGQDVALRCDPISGHVSLFWYQQALGQGPEFLTYFQNEAQLDKSGLPSDRFFAERPEGSVSTLKIQRTQQEDSAVYLCASSWNRASDTQYFGPGTRLTVL.

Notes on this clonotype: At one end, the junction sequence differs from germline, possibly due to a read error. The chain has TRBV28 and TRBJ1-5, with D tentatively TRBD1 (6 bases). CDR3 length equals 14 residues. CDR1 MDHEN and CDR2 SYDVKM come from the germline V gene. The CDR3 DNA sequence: TGCTCCGGCAAGGCGGGACAAGGCAATCAGCCCCAGCATTTT. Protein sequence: CSGKAGQGNQPQHF. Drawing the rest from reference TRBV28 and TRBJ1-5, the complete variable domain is DVKVTQSSRYLVKRTGEKVFLECVQDMDHENMFWYRQDPGLGLRLIYFSYDVKMKEKGDIPEGYSVSREKKERFSLILESASTNQTSMYLCSGKAGQGNQPQHFGDGTRLSIL.

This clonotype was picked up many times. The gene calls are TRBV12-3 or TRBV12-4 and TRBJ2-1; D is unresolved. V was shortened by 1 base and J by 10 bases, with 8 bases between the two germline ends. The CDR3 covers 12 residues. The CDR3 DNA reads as TGTGCCAGCAGTTTAGGGCTTAGCGAGCAGTTCTTC. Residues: CASSLGLSEQFF.